These 2 T cell receptor beta chains came from one sample sequenced in a study of T cells after yellow fever vaccination. TCRdb re-derived calls from the 5' RACE reads in MiXCR, one entry per CDR3 protein. Found here are under 600,000 distinct CDR3 sequences, around a fifth of them singletons; the top ten hold about 17%. The sample in question was PBMCs, obtained roughly 20 days after the first yellow fever vaccination. The receptors here all came from a man younger than 35 who received the YFV17D yellow fever vaccine.

V usage is TRBV7-2 and J usage is TRBJ1-4, with TRBD1 as a possible D gene (6 bases). CDR1 is SGHTA and CDR2 is FQGNSA in the germline V gene. There are 16 residues in the CDR3. Trimming removed 3 bases at V and 8 bases at J, with 19 bases between. The CDR3: CASSFDRSRVGEKLFF. CDR3 in DNA: TGTGCCAGCAGCTTCGACAGGTCCCGCGTAGGGGAAAAACTGTTTTTT.

This chain links TRBV20-1 with TRBJ2-1; TRBD2 aligns across 7 bases. V lost 4 bases, J lost 5 bases, and 20 bases stayed unmatched. Germline loops: CDR1 DFQATT, CDR2 SNEGSKA (reference sequence). The CDR3 has 18 residues. DNA for the CDR3: TGCAGTGCTAACGCTATTCGGGGGGTAGGGATCAGGCACAATGAGCAGTTCTTC. Amino acid sequence: CSANAIRGVGIRHNEQFF.